The 22 T cell receptor beta chains given below trace back to one sample, sequenced in a study of T cells in Graves' hyperthyroidism and ophthalmopathy. Authors of the study amplified TCR beta CDR3 regions from RNA transcripts. A set of HTBI primers served as the primers for a first-round RT-PCR of the TCR CDR3. TCRdb used MiXCR to reprocess the multiplex PCR reads, holding one entry per CDR3 protein. The sample has 450,000 to 700,000 distinct CDR3 sequences; 46% are singletons. Sequencing used peripheral blood or thyroid tissue (not recorded which). The receptors come from a young woman with Graves' hyperthyroidism.

This clonotype was picked up many times. The CDR3 is CATSYGETQYF. In DNA form, the CDR3 reads TGTGCCACCAGCTACGGTGAGACCCAGTACTTC. This sequence joins TRBV24-1 and TRBJ2-5; no firm D call. This CDR3 has 11 residues. The V gene lost 7 bases and the J gene lost 5 bases, with 7 bases spanning the gap. The germline gives CDR1 KGHDR, CDR2 SFDVKD.

Remarks on this clonotype: Without the conserved terminal phenylalanine or tryptophan, this CDR3 likely stems from a read error. The chain combines TRBV5-4 with TRBJ1-1; D is unresolved. Germline V gene sequence: CDR1 SGHNT, CDR2 YYREEE (reference sequence). V was shortened by 0 bases and J by 0 bases, with 18 bases between the two germline ends. The CDR3 runs 18 residues. For the CDR3, the DNA is TGTGCCAGCAGCTTGGCTATCGGGGTCGCGAACATGAACACTGAAGCTTTCCTT. Translation: CASSLAIGVANMNTEAFL.

This chain connects TRBV20-1 to TRBJ1-1, with TRBD1 matching over 8 bases. After removal of 6 bases from V and 0 bases from J, the junction contained 3 bases not matched to a gene. In germline, CDR1 is DFQATT, CDR2 SNEGSKA (reference sequence). This CDR3 is built from 13 residues. The CDR3 nucleotides read TGCAGTGCAACGGGACAGGTGAACACTGAAGCTTTCTTT. Protein: CSATGQVNTEAFF.

This clonotype was detected a few times. The rearrangement joins TRBV11-3 to TRBJ1-1; D remains ambiguous. Per the germline V gene, CDR1 is SGHNT and CDR2 is YENEEA. CDR3 length: 14 residues. V was clipped by 5 bases and J by 1 base, with 11 bases between them. Written as DNA, the CDR3 is TGTGCCAGCAGCCTCTACAAGAAGAACACTGAAGCTTTCTTT. Amino acids: CASSLYKKNTEAFF.

This clonotype was recorded many times. This sequence joins TRBV5-1 and TRBJ2-7; 8 nucleotides align to TRBD1. Germline lookup yields CDR1 SGHRS and CDR2 YFSETQ. J lost 5 bases, V lost 0 bases, and 7 bases had no gene match. There are 15 residues in the CDR3. CDR3 bases: TGCGCCAGCAGCTTGGAAGCAGGGGGCATGGACGAGCAGTACTTC. Its protein is CASSLEAGGMDEQYF. The full variable domain, with the rest looked up from reference TRBV5-1 and TRBJ2-7, is KAGVTQTPRYLIKTRGQQVTLSCSPISGHRSVSWYQQTPGQGLQFLFEYFSETQRNKGNFPGRFSGRQFSNSRSEMNVSTLELGDSALYLCASSLEAGGMDEQYFGPGTRLTVT.

Only a few counts were recorded for this clonotype. The V and J genes are TRBV6-6 and TRBJ2-2, with D possibly being TRBD1 (5 bases). The V gene's germline CDR1 is MNHNY and CDR2 SVGAGI (reference sequence). V was trimmed by 2 bases and J by 6 bases, leaving 13 bases between them. This CDR3 has 15 residues. CDR3 DNA: TGTGCCAGCAGTTACGCAGGGCTTAGTCCCGGGGAGCTGTTTTTT. Translating gives CASSYAGLSPGELFF.

The sample holds many counts of this clonotype. The gene calls are TRBV6-1 and TRBJ2-2; D remains ambiguous. This CDR3 has 13 residues. Deletions cut 4 bases from V and 3 bases from J, with 6 bases between. From germline, CDR1 is MNHNS and CDR2 SASEGT. CDR3 loop: CASSGEYTGELFF. Here the CDR3 DNA reads TGTGCCAGCAGTGGAGAGTACACCGGGGAGCTGTTTTTT.

The CDR3 region is CASSPPGNFYGYTF. The CDR3 DNA reads TGTGCCAGCTCACCGCCGGGTAACTTCTATGGCTACACCTTC. This chain uses TRBV18 with TRBJ1-2, with D uncertain. The V gene's germline CDR1 is KGHSH and CDR2 LQKENI. The CDR3 extends over 14 amino acids. Trimming pared 3 bases from V and 4 bases from J, leaving 12 bases between. Based on the CDR3 plus reference TRBV18 and TRBJ1-2, the full variable domain is NAGVMQNPRHLVRRRGQEARLRCSPMKGHSHVYWYRQLPEEGLKFMVYLQKENIIDESGMPKERFSAEFPKEGPSILRIQQVVRGDSAAYFCASSPPGNFYGYTFGSGTRLTVV.

V usage is TRBV19 and J usage is TRBJ2-1, with 8 bases aligning to TRBD1. Looked up from germline, CDR1 is LNHDA and CDR2 is SQIVND (reference sequence). The length of the CDR3 is 12 residues. The V and J ends lost 6 bases and 12 bases, in that order; junction bases with no gene match: 7. CDR3 loop: CASRSTGVRQFF. The CDR3 nucleotides read TGTGCCAGTAGGTCGACAGGGGTAAGGCAGTTCTTC. Using reference TRBV19 and TRBJ2-1 for the parts outside the CDR3, the full variable domain is DGGITQSPKYLFRKEGQNVTLSCEQNLNHDAMYWYRQDPGQGLRLIYYSQIVNDFQKGDIAEGYSVSREKKESFPLTVTSAQKNPTAFYLCASRSTGVRQFFGPGTRLTVL.

This clonotype was counted between two and nine times. V is TRBV7-3 and J is TRBJ2-1; 9 nucleotides line up with TRBD1. The V gene's germline CDR1 is SGHTA and CDR2 FQGTGA. The CDR3 covers 16 residues. V lost 5 bases and J lost 6; bases outside the gene matches: 11. The CDR3 reads CASSPLPGQGTNEQFF. The CDR3 coding sequence is TGTGCCAGCAGCCCCCTCCCGGGACAGGGTACCAATGAGCAGTTCTTC.

The V and J genes are TRBV20-1 and TRBJ1-1; D call uncertain. The germline gives CDR1 DFQATT, CDR2 SNEGSKA (reference sequence). The CDR3 totals 12 residues. Trimming took off 3 bases at V and 7 bases at J, with 12 bases between the two ends. The DNA for the CDR3 is TGCAGTGCTAGGACACGGCCCCTTGAAGCTTTCTTT. It encodes CSARTRPLEAFF.

On this clonotype itself: Since a much larger clone is just one base distant, this may be a read error. V usage is TRBV6-4 and J usage is TRBJ1-1; the D is unclear. With 5 bases removed from V and 6 bases from J, the gap between germline ends came to 16 bases. Germline-derived CDR1 and CDR2 are MRHNA and SNTAGT. This CDR3 contains 14 residues. The CDR3 protein is CASSLIEGRPEAFF. The DNA of the CDR3 is TGTGCCAGCAGTTTAATAGAGGGAAGGCCTGAAGCTTTCTTT.

The V call is TRBV20-1, the J call TRBJ2-3; D is uncertain. With 4 bases removed from V and 2 bases from J, the gap between germline ends came to 4 bases. Germline values: CDR1 DFQATT, CDR2 SNEGSKA (reference sequence). There are 11 residues in the CDR3. DNA for the CDR3: TGCAGTGCTACGATCACAGATACGCAGTATTTT. Translation gives CSATITDTQYF.

In regard to this clonotype: The conserved phenylalanine or tryptophan normally closing the CDR3 is absent here, so this likely arose from a read error. V usage is TRBV24-1 and J usage is TRBJ2-7; D unclear. Germline-derived CDR1 and CDR2 are KGHDR and SFDVKD. V gave up 11 bases and J gave up 3 bases, with 16 bases separating them. The CDR3 is 13 residues long. CDR3 residues: CASKVDGNYEQYL. DNA for the CDR3: TGTGCCAGCAAAGTGGACGGAAACTACGAGCAGTACCTC.

This clonotype appeared many times. The genes are TRBV27 and TRBJ2-7; 9 nucleotides line up with TRBD1. Germline trimming cut 7 bases from V and 7 bases from J; bases unmatched to any gene: 11. Germline CDR1 MNHEY, CDR2 SMNVEV (reference sequence). The CDR3 runs to 14 residues. This CDR3 reads CASKYGTGNREQYF. CDR3 nucleotide sequence: TGTGCCAGCAAATACGGGACAGGGAATAGAGAGCAGTACTTC.

This clonotype was recorded at least ten times. J is TRBJ1-6 and V is TRBV20-1; D possibly corresponds to TRBD1 (6 bases). Germline lookup yields CDR1 DFQATT and CDR2 SNEGSKA (reference sequence). The germline V and J ends were trimmed by 2 bases and 6 bases, with 11 bases remaining between them. The CDR3 loop spans 14 amino acids. CDR3 protein: CSARRDIPNSPLHF. DNA for the CDR3: TGCAGTGCTAGACGGGACATTCCTAATTCACCCCTCCACTTT.

The chain carries TRBV7-9 and TRBJ2-6; D may match TRBD1 or TRBD2 (6 bases each). Germline V lookup: CDR1 SEHNR, CDR2 FQNEAQ (reference sequence). CDR3 length: 15 residues. V lost 6 bases to trimming and J lost 4 bases, with 13 bases between them. CDR3 loop: CASSWSGGGANVLTF. The CDR3 coding sequence is TGTGCCAGCAGTTGGTCCGGGGGCGGGGCCAACGTCCTGACTTTC.

This clonotype was observed at least ten times. The chain recombines TRBV19 with TRBJ1-1; 7 bases align to TRBD1. Looked up from germline, CDR1 is LNHDA and CDR2 is SQIVND (reference sequence). The trim removed 0 bases at V and 0 bases at J, leaving 4 bases unmatched. The CDR3 is 16 residues long. The CDR3 region has the DNA TGTGCCAGTAGTATAGAAAGGGGGACAGTGAACACTGAAGCTTTCTTT. Its translation: CASSIERGTVNTEAFF.

The chain has TRBV10-3 and TRBJ1-5; D unclear. Trimming cost V 2 bases and J 8 bases, with 7 bases left between them. Germline V lookup: CDR1 ENHRY, CDR2 SYGVKD. The CDR3 has 12 amino acids. Here the CDR3 reads CAISERGEPQHF. DNA of the CDR3: TGTGCCATCAGTGAGCGGGGAGAGCCCCAGCATTTT.

This clonotype has a count of ten or more. The CDR3 bases are TGTGCCAGCAGCGTCAGGGACAGGGTCCAAGAGACCCAGTACTTC. Its translation: CASSVRDRVQETQYF. The chain has TRBV9 and TRBJ2-5, with 9 bases lining up with TRBD1. The CDR3 has 15 residues. Germline assignment: CDR1 SGDLS and CDR2 YYNGEE. Trimming removed 2 bases from V and 1 base from J; junction bases left unmatched: 3.

This clonotype was recorded only once. The chain uses TRBV9 and TRBJ2-7, with D perhaps matching TRBD1 (5 bases). Germline V CDR1 and CDR2: SGDLS, YYNGEE. CDR3 size: 15 residues. V shed 2 bases and J shed 0 bases, with 12 bases lying between them. This CDR3 is CASSVEKDNSYEQYF. As DNA, the CDR3 is TGTGCCAGCAGCGTTGAAAAGGACAACTCCTACGAGCAGTACTTC.

The chain is built from TRBV7-3 and TRBJ2-7, with D perhaps TRBD2 (6 bases). This CDR3 is built from 14 residues. Trimming stripped 8 bases from V and 2 bases from J, with 16 bases between. Germline-derived CDR1 and CDR2 are SGHTA and FQGTGA. The CDR3 protein is CASLLGGDPYEQYF. In DNA form, the CDR3 reads TGTGCCAGCCTACTAGGAGGGGACCCCTACGAGCAGTACTTC.